This T cell receptor (beta chain) was obtained from a study of blood T cells in healthy people across ages. As to this clonotype: One base away lies a much larger clone, so this may be a sequencing read error.

V lost 7 bases to trimming and J lost 1 base; unmatched junction nucleotides: 5. Germline CDR1 SGHRS, CDR2 YFSETQ. The CDR3 covers 15 residues. A second about 7 to 12 cycle PCR used barcoded and J-beta primers. One entry per CDR3 protein results from TCRdb running MiXCR on the 5' RACE reads. Of approximately 900,000 distinct CDR3 sequences in the sample, under 35% are singletons; the top ten hold about 10%. The sample was also reused in another study, on T cells of mothers and their children.

This sequence was found in a woman aged 40 to 50 in good health. Sequenced material: blood. The chain uses TRBV5-1 and TRBJ2-1, with 10 bases matching TRBD2. The CDR3 nucleotides read TGCGCCAGCGGCCGTAGCGGGGGGTCCTACAATGAGCAGTTCTTC. Residues: CASGRSGGSYNEQFF. The complete variable domain, with remaining parts taken from reference TRBV5-1 and TRBJ2-1, reads KAGVTQTPRYLIKTRGQQVTLSCSPISGHRSVSWYQQTPGQGLQFLFEYFSETQRNKGNFPGRFSGRQFSNSRSEMNVSTLELGDSALYLCASGRSGGSYNEQFFGPGTRLTVL.